This section outlines one T cell receptor (beta chain) sequence together with its context. What it binds is unknown. This entry is derived from a study of CD8+CD57+ T cells in acquired aplastic anemia. Study in general: Sorted CD4+ plus CD8+ cells gave DNA averaging approximately 3.2 ug. Reads per healthy sample averaged approximately 10 million (CD4+) and 11 million to 12 million (CD8+).

V was clipped by 5 bases and J by 4 bases, with 15 bases between them. CDR1 and CDR2 (germline): SGHRS, YFSETQ. The CDR3 consists of 14 residues. CDR3 and TCR beta VDJ profiling relied on a genomic DNA template. Using its own MiXCR run on the reads, TCRdb lists one record per CDR3 protein. The sample includes 200,000 to 250,000 distinct CDR3 sequences, about a third of them seen just once. Study-wide findings and caveats: Comparison of patients with controls identified around 30 shared CD8+ CDR3 sequences. Patients and controls had CD8+ Simpson's diversity values that were not significantly distinct.

This TCR was sampled from a human donor in good health, serving as a control. The J gene is TRBJ1-1, the V gene TRBV5-1; D possibly corresponds to TRBD1 (5 bases). Sequencing used sorted CD4+, CD8+, or CD8+CD57+ T cells (not recorded which) from PBMCs. The CDR3 region is CASRTGGVGTEAFF. CDR3 nucleotides: TGCGCCAGCAGGACTGGGGGGGTGGGCACTGAAGCTTTCTTT.